The 5 T cell receptor beta chains reported below all come from one sample, sequenced in a study of T cells in localized non-small cell lung cancer (TCRdb year 2020). The library was made by the immunoSEQ multiplex PCR assay. TCRdb took over this immuneACCESS table, retaining in-frame rearrangements with V and J assigned. Such tables are incomplete; in checked studies, under half of the missing clones stem from an unresolved V gene, and the remainder is unexplained. The sample table lists a few thousand clones, approximately 25% of them with a count of one. The top ten constitute around a quarter of the sample. The starting material was lung tumor tissue, obtained before any cancer treatment. The receptors originated from a man between 40 and 70 years old with stage I lung adenocarcinoma.

V is TRBV5-1 and J is TRBJ1-2; 7 bases align to TRBD1. The CDR3 covers 15 residues. Germline V lookup: CDR1 SGHRS, CDR2 YFSETQ. V was clipped by 2 bases and J by 4 bases; unmatched bases: 8. CDR3: CASSLWAGGSYGYTF. Here the CDR3 DNA reads TGCGCCAGCAGCTTATGGGCAGGGGGAAGCTATGGCTACACCTTC.

V and J are TRBV19 and TRBJ1-2; 12 nucleotides align to TRBD1. The V and J ends lost 6 bases and 7 bases, in that order; junction bases with no gene match: 6. Germline CDR1 reads LNHDA; CDR2 reads SQIVND (reference sequence). There are 14 residues in the CDR3. CDR3 loop: CASRPGQGAFGYTF. The CDR3 DNA reads TGTGCCAGTAGACCGGGACAGGGGGCGTTTGGCTACACCTTC.

This chain links TRBV6-8 with TRBJ2-3; 7 bases are shared with TRBD2. Losses at the gene ends were 3 bases for V and 2 bases for J; bases not matched to a gene: 8. This CDR3 spans 16 amino acids. The germline CDR1 and CDR2 sequences are MNHGY and SAAAGT. The CDR3 coding sequence is TGTGCCAGCAGTTATGGCGGGAGTAGAGCCACAGATACGCAGTATTTT. Translation gives CASSYGGSRATDTQYF.

By sample share, this clone is medium-sized. This chain connects TRBV11-3 to TRBJ1-1; no reliable D call. Germline CDR1 SGHNT, CDR2 YENEEA. This CDR3 is built from 16 residues. Deletions cut 2 bases from V and 1 base from J, with 14 bases between. CDR3 in DNA: TGTGCCAGCAGCTTACCCTACTCTGGTGGGAACACTGAAGCTTTCTTT. It specifies CASSLPYSGGNTEAFF.

This clone is medium-sized within its sample. CDR3 region: CASSILTGAREQYV. The CDR3, as DNA: TGTGCCAGCAGCATCCTGACCGGGGCTCGCGAGCAGTACGTC. This chain links TRBV11-3 with TRBJ2-7; D might be TRBD1 or TRBD2, each matching 5 bases. V gave up 5 bases and J gave up 6 bases, with 17 bases separating them. Germline V gene lookup returns CDR1 SGHNT and CDR2 YENEEA. The CDR3 runs 14 residues.